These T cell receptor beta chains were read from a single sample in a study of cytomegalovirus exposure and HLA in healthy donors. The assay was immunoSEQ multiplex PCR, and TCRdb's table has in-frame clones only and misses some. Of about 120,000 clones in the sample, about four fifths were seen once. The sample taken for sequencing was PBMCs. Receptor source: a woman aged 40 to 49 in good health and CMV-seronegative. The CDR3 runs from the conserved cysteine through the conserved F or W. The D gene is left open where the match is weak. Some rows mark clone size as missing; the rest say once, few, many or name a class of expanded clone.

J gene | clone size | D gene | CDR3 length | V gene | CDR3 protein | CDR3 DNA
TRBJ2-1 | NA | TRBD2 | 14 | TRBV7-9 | CASSLGAGVGEQFF | TGTGCCAGCAGCTTAGGAGCGGGAGTTGGTGAGCAGTTCTTC
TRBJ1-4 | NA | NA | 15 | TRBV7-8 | CASSLAGGSNEKLFF | TGTGCCAGCAGCTTAGCGGGGGGGAGTAATGAAAAACTGTTTTTT
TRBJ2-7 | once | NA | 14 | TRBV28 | CASSTNHGSYEQYF | TGTGCCAGCAGTACGAATCACGGGTCCTACGAGCAGTACTTC
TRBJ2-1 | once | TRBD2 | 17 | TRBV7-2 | CASSLAPAGNSYNEQFF | TGTGCCAGCAGCTTAGCTCCAGCGGGAAACTCCTACAATGAGCAGTTCTTC
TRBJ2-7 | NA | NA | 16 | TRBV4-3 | CASSQESGRYIYEQYF | TGCGCCAGCAGCCAAGAGTCTGGCAGGTACATATACGAGCAGTACTTC
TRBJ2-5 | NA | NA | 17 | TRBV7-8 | CASSLTYIGGAEETQYF | TGTGCCAGCAGCTTAACTTATATTGGGGGCGCGGAAGAGACCCAGTACTTC
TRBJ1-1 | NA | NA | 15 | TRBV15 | CATSRRQGPNTEAFF | TGTGCCACCAGCAGACGGCAGGGTCCGAACACTGAAGCTTTCTTT
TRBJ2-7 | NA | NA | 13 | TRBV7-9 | CASSLVQAREQYF | TGTGCCAGCAGCTTAGTCCAGGCCCGCGAGCAGTACTTC
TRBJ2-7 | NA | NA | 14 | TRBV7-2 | CASSPRQGRSEQYF | TGTGCCAGCAGCCCCCGGCAGGGGAGATCCGAGCAGTACTTC
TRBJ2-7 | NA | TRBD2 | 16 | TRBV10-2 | CASSEPPSSGSNEQYF | TGCGCCAGCAGTGAGCCACCCAGCAGCGGGAGCAACGAGCAGTACTTC
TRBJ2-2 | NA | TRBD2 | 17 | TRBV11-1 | CASSPRLAGSGAGELFF | TGTGCCAGCAGCCCAAGGTTAGCGGGGAGCGGAGCCGGGGAGCTGTTTTTT
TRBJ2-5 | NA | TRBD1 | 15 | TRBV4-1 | CASSPGQGDWETQYF | TGCGCCAGCAGTCCGGGACAGGGGGACTGGGAGACCCAGTACTTC
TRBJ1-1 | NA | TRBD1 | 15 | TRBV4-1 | CASRTPGQGHTEVFF | TGCGCCAGCAGAACTCCGGGACAGGGGCACACTGAAGTTTTCTTT
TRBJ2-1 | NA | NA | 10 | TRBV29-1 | CSVDGKEQFF | TGCAGCGTTGACGGGAAGGAGCAGTTCTTC
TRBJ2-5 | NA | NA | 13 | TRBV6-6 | CASSYFGEGTQYF | TGTGCCAGCAGTTATTTCGGGGAAGGGACCCAGTACTTC
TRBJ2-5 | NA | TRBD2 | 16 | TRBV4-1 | CASSRPTSGGRETQYF | TGCGCCAGCAGCCGCCCGACTAGCGGGGGGCGGGAGACCCAGTACTTC
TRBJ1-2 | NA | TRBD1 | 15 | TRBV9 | CARAGQGGCRDGYTF | TGTGCCAGGGCAGGACAGGGAGGCTGTAGAGATGGCTACACCTTC
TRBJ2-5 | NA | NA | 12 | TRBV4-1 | CASSQVSGEQYF | TGCGCCAGCAGCCAAGTAAGCGGTGAGCAGTACTTC
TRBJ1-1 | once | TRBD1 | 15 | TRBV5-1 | CASSLYSGGDTEAFF | TGCGCCAGCAGCTTATACTCAGGGGGAGACACTGAAGCTTTCTTT
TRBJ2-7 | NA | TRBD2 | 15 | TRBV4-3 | CASSHGLAGGGEQYF | TGCGCCAGCAGCCATGGACTAGCGGGAGGGGGTGAGCAGTACTTC
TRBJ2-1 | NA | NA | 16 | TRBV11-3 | CASSPLRGAALNEQFF | TGTGCCAGCAGCCCACTTAGGGGCGCCGCGCTCAATGAGCAGTTCTTC
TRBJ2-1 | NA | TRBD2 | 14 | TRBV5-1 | CASSSTSGRGEQFF | TGCGCCAGCAGCTCGACTAGCGGCCGAGGGGAGCAGTTCTTC
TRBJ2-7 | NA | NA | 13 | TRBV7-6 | CASSPGNFYEQYF | TGTGCCAGCAGCCCAGGGAATTTCTACGAGCAGTACTTC
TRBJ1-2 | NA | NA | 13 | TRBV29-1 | CSVEQGLGYGYTF | TGCAGCGTGGAACAGGGATTGGGCTATGGCTACACCTTC
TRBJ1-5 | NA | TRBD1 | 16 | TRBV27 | CASSFAYRGVNQPQHF | TGTGCCAGCAGTTTTGCTTACAGGGGGGTCAATCAGCCCCAGCATTTT
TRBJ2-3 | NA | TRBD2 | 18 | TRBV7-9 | CASSLGPGLAPDTDTQYF | TGTGCCAGCAGCTTGGGACCGGGACTAGCGCCTGACACAGATACGCAGTATTTT
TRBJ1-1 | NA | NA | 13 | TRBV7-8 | CASRYTGYTEAFF | TGTGCCAGCAGATATACAGGGTACACTGAAGCTTTCTTT
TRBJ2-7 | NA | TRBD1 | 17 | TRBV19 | CASSPGTGSLTSYEQYF | TGTGCCAGTAGTCCAGGGACAGGATCTTTGACTTCCTACGAGCAGTACTTC
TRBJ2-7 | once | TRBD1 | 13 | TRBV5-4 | CASSSGTGYEQYF | TGTGCCAGCAGCTCCGGGACAGGGTACGAGCAGTACTTC
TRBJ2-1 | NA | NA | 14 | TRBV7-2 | CASSLGTSKNEQFF | TGTGCCAGCAGCTTGGGAACTAGTAAGAATGAGCAGTTCTTC